A single sample gave rise to the 5 T cell receptor beta chains below, sequenced in a study of cytomegalovirus exposure and HLA in healthy donors. 13 Jbeta primers and 60 Vbeta primers were used for the PCR. Some clones are missing from TCRdb's copy, which holds only in-frame ones; the method was immunoSEQ multiplex PCR. There are some 81,000 clones in the sample; approximately 70% occur only once, and around 10% lies in the top ten. The sequencing input was PBMCs. The source of these receptors is a middle-aged woman in good health and CMV-seropositive.

The V and J genes are TRBV30 and TRBJ1-5; D is possibly TRBD1 (6 bases). V was cut by 2 bases and J by 8 bases, with 13 bases left in between. The CDR3 is 13 residues long. Germline CDR1 GTSNPN, CDR2 SVGIG (reference sequence). The CDR3 coding sequence is TGTGCCTGGAGTCGACAGGCTGGGGAGCCCCAGCATTTT. Encoded protein: CAWSRQAGEPQHF.

V gene TRBV7-8 combines with J gene TRBJ2-5; TRBD1 matches 7 bases. The CDR3 extends over 16 amino acids. V lost 4 bases to trimming and J lost 3 bases; unmatched junction nucleotides: 11. Germline CDR1 and CDR2: SGHVS and FQNEAQ. CDR3 amino acids: CASSSQPRDSKETQYF. In nucleotides, the CDR3 is TGTGCCAGCAGCTCACAACCTCGGGACAGCAAAGAGACCCAGTACTTC.

This rearrangement joins TRBV10-1 to TRBJ2-2; 11 bases line up with TRBD1. The CDR3 has 15 residues. The germline V gene has CDR1 WNHNN and CDR2 SYGVQD (reference sequence). V was clipped by 8 bases and J by 7 bases; unmatched bases: 9. The CDR3 reads CASATGQGAGGELFF. In DNA, the CDR3 is TGCGCCAGCGCTACAGGACAGGGGGCAGGCGGGGAGCTGTTTTTT.

The J gene is TRBJ2-2, the V gene TRBV6-5; D not resolved. The length of the CDR3 is 15 residues. Deletions cut 10 bases from V and 2 bases from J, with 17 bases between. Per germline, CDR1 MNHEY and CDR2 SVGAGI. The CDR3 here is CAIKSGHLNTGELFF. DNA for the CDR3: TGTGCCATCAAGAGTGGGCACCTTAACACCGGGGAGCTGTTTTTT.

The rearrangement uses TRBV6-5 and TRBJ1-2, with a tentative D call TRBD1 (6 bases). The V end lost 6 bases, the J end lost 4 bases, and 15 bases lay between the germline ends. The CDR3 runs to 14 residues. In germline, CDR1 is MNHEY, CDR2 SVGAGI. The CDR3 DNA sequence: TGTGCCAGCAGCGCTAGGACAGAGTTCTATGGCTACACCTTC. This codes for CASSARTEFYGYTF.